The source of this T cell receptor (beta chain) is a study of cytomegalovirus exposure and HLA in healthy donors. Whole-study context: The study placed approximately 78% of its approximately 400 genotyped donors in the Caucasian-associated ancestry cluster.

General observations from the study: It is likely that the observed cluster of highly shared sequence variants was a sequencing artifact.

As for this clone: Antigen specificity is unknown.

The PCR ran on 60 Vbeta and 13 Jbeta primers. In the study's own analysis: In a later analysis, the count reached approximately 80 million unique TCR beta chains, with 9 million to 11 million shared. Method: immunoSEQ multiplex PCR; TCRdb's copy keeps in-frame clones and lacks some. V, J and clone size are taken as reported in that table, and D and trimming were inferred from the DNA itself. The sample lists 100,000 to 150,000 clones; 81% were seen once. Unrecorded immune exposures were likely, despite nominal health at sampling. The clonotype originates from a man between 18 and 29 years old in good health and CMV-seronegative. Sequencing input: PBMCs.

CDR3 amino acids: CASSLQASSNQPQHF. CDR3 bases: TGTGCCAGCAGTTTACAGGCCTCTAGCAATCAGCCCCAGCATTTT. The chain joins TRBV2 to TRBJ1-5, with a tentative D call TRBD1 (5 bases). Trimming removed 5 bases at V and 0 bases at J, with 11 bases between. The CDR3 extends over 15 amino acids. CDR1 and CDR2 (germline): SNHLY, FYNNEI.